This TCR beta chain was captured in a study of graft-versus-host responses after intestinal transplantation. Study-wide context: Induction with anti-thymocyte globulin, then tacrolimus and steroids for 2 to 3 years, was given to all recipients.

Per the germline V gene, CDR1 is SGHTA and CDR2 is FQGNSA. V shed 5 bases, J shed 1 base, and the junction held 7 bases outside the gene matches. This CDR3 has 18 residues. Notes on this clone: The antigen is unknown.

Findings of the study overall: GvH clones were found in recipient marrow; some appeared first in ileum or blood. Peak GvH clone levels in circulation were associated with early post-transplant HvG declines. Graft-donor T cell macrochimerism in patients accompanied high graft-versus-host to host-versus-graft clonal ratios in allografts.

The method was immunoSEQ multiplex PCR; TCRdb's version includes in-frame clones alone and lacks a portion of them. The sample has roughly 34,000 clones, roughly 95% seen once; the top ten hold 0.22%. This receptor was taken from a human donor who was the organ donor for an intestinal transplant. The sequencing used unstimulated CD4+ T cells sorted from spleen or lymph node cells, collected before transplant. The J gene is TRBJ2-1, the V gene TRBV7-2; 14 bases agree with TRBD2. CDR3 DNA sequence: TGTGCCAGCAGCCTCCGCGGACTAGCGGGGGGATCCTACAATGAGCAGTTCTTC. Its protein product is CASSLRGLAGGSYNEQFF. The variable domain in full, with the rest retrieved from reference TRBV7-2 and TRBJ2-1, is GAGVSQSPSNKVTEKGKDVELRCDPISGHTALYWYRQSLGQGLEFLIYFQGNSAPDKSGLPSDRFSAERTGGSVSTLTIQRTQQEDSAVYLCASSLRGLAGGSYNEQFFGPGTRLTVL.